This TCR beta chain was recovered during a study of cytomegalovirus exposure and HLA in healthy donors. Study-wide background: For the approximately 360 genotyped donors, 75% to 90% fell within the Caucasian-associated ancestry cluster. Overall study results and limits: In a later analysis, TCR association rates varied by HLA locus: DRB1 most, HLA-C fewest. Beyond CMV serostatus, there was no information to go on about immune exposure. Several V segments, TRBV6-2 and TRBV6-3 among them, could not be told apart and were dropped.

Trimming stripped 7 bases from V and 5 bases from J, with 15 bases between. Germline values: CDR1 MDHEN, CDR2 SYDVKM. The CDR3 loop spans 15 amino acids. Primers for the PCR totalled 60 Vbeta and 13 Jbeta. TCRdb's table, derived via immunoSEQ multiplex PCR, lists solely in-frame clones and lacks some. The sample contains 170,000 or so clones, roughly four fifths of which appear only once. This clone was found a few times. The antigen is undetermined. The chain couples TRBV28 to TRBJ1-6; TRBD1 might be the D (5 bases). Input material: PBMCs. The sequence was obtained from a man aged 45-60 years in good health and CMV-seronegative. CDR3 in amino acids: CASTRGSPDNSPLHF. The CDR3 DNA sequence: TGTGCCAGCACACGGGGGTCTCCCGATAATTCACCCCTCCACTTT.